The clone carrying this T cell receptor beta chain was counted ten times or more. These data belong to a study of early T cells in non-severe SARS-CoV-2 infection. Germline V gene lookup returns CDR1 MNHNY and CDR2 SVGAGI (reference sequence). The CDR3 totals 12 residues. The V end was cut by 6 bases, the J end by 3 bases, with 8 bases between. TCRdb re-derived calls from the 5' RACE reads in MiXCR, one entry per CDR3 protein. The table shows tens of thousands of distinct CDR3 sequences, with roughly 8% occurring only once. The source material was whole blood, sampled at baseline. This TCR derives from an adult who was a healthcare worker with PCR-confirmed SARS-CoV-2 infection or an uninfected control (not recorded which). This rearrangement joins TRBV6-6 to TRBJ1-1; D ambiguous. For the CDR3, the DNA is TGTGCCAGCAGGCCGGGAGACACTGAAGCTTTCTTT. This encodes CASRPGDTEAFF.